These T cell receptor beta chains were read from a single sample in a study of CD8 T cells in Susac syndrome. One entry per CDR3 protein results from TCRdb running MiXCR on the immunoSEQ multiplex PCR reads. In the table there are around 80,000 distinct CDR3 sequences, approximately 94% of which are singletons. The sequenced sample was CD8+ T cells from PBMCs. These receptors all come from a human donor in good health. Both conserved end residues are trimmed from each CDR3. Each record gives: J gene, V gene, CDR3 protein.

TRBJ2-7 TRBV5-1 ASSLEPLAYEQY
TRBJ1-2 TRBV7-9 ASSLVGTDYGYT
TRBJ1-1 TRBV19 ASSPGGAEAF
TRBJ1-2 TRBV12-3/TRBV12-4 ASTATGLDGYT
TRBJ2-1 TRBV12-3/TRBV12-4 ASSFPGQGHEQF
TRBJ1-5 TRBV11-2 ASSRPGQPQH
TRBJ1-1 TRBV2 ASKWGNTEAF
TRBJ2-7 TRBV6-2/TRBV6-3 ASSTPNYEQY
TRBJ1-2 TRBV9 ASSVALADQDYGYT
TRBJ2-3 TRBV27 ASASGVSTDTQY
TRBJ2-7 TRBV9 ASSVGRDGISYEQY
TRBJ2-7 TRBV7-9 ASSFLGQAYEQY
TRBJ1-1 TRBV5-6 ASSLAGTGGTEAF
TRBJ1-2 TRBV4-1 ASSQDPGTVYGYT
TRBJ2-7 TRBV12-3/TRBV12-4 ASSLRGLNYEQY
TRBJ2-7 TRBV6-2/TRBV6-3 ASSTPGRSYEQY
TRBJ2-3 TRBV9 ASSVGVAGSADTQY
TRBJ1-2 TRBV27 ASSSTPTGVYGYT
TRBJ2-1 TRBV4-1 ASSQEAGEQF
TRBJ2-1 TRBV18 ASSPSSVQKQF
TRBJ1-2 TRBV5-4 ASSLGTGGADGYT
TRBJ1-5 TRBV7-9 ASSSGGLGPNQPQH
TRBJ2-7 TRBV9 ASSASGTGAYEQY
TRBJ1-2 TRBV7-3 ASSFGTGSGYT
TRBJ1-2 TRBV10-2 ASSENYGYT
TRBJ1-5 TRBV7-8 ASMRADRADQPQH
TRBJ1-1 TRBV9 ASSVTVNTEAF
TRBJ2-3 TRBV28 ASSYEGPSQY
TRBJ2-7 TRBV12-3/TRBV12-4 ASSKRLSGYEQY
TRBJ1-2 TRBV13 ASSLRTGEVLDGYT
TRBJ2-3 TRBV7-9 ATWGTSGALSTDTQY
TRBJ2-3 TRBV6-5 ASSYSGGLSTDTQY
TRBJ2-2 TRBV24-1 ATRGLGAGELF
TRBJ2-6 TRBV9 ASSFASGANVLT
TRBJ2-1 TRBV19 ASRDSGDPSSYNEQF
TRBJ2-3 TRBV20-1 SAREGESTDTQY
TRBJ1-2 TRBV5-1 ASSLAPLRGYT
TRBJ2-7 TRBV11-2 ASSLGVYRRRSYEQY
TRBJ2-1 TRBV29-1 SVDPPSGAYNEQF
TRBJ1-4 TRBV4-1 ASSQVGNRENEKLF
TRBJ1-2 TRBV5-6 ASSPDGIYGYT
TRBJ2-5 TRBV7-8 ASSYTRGPQETQY
TRBJ2-1 TRBV9 ASSVDRVPYNEQF